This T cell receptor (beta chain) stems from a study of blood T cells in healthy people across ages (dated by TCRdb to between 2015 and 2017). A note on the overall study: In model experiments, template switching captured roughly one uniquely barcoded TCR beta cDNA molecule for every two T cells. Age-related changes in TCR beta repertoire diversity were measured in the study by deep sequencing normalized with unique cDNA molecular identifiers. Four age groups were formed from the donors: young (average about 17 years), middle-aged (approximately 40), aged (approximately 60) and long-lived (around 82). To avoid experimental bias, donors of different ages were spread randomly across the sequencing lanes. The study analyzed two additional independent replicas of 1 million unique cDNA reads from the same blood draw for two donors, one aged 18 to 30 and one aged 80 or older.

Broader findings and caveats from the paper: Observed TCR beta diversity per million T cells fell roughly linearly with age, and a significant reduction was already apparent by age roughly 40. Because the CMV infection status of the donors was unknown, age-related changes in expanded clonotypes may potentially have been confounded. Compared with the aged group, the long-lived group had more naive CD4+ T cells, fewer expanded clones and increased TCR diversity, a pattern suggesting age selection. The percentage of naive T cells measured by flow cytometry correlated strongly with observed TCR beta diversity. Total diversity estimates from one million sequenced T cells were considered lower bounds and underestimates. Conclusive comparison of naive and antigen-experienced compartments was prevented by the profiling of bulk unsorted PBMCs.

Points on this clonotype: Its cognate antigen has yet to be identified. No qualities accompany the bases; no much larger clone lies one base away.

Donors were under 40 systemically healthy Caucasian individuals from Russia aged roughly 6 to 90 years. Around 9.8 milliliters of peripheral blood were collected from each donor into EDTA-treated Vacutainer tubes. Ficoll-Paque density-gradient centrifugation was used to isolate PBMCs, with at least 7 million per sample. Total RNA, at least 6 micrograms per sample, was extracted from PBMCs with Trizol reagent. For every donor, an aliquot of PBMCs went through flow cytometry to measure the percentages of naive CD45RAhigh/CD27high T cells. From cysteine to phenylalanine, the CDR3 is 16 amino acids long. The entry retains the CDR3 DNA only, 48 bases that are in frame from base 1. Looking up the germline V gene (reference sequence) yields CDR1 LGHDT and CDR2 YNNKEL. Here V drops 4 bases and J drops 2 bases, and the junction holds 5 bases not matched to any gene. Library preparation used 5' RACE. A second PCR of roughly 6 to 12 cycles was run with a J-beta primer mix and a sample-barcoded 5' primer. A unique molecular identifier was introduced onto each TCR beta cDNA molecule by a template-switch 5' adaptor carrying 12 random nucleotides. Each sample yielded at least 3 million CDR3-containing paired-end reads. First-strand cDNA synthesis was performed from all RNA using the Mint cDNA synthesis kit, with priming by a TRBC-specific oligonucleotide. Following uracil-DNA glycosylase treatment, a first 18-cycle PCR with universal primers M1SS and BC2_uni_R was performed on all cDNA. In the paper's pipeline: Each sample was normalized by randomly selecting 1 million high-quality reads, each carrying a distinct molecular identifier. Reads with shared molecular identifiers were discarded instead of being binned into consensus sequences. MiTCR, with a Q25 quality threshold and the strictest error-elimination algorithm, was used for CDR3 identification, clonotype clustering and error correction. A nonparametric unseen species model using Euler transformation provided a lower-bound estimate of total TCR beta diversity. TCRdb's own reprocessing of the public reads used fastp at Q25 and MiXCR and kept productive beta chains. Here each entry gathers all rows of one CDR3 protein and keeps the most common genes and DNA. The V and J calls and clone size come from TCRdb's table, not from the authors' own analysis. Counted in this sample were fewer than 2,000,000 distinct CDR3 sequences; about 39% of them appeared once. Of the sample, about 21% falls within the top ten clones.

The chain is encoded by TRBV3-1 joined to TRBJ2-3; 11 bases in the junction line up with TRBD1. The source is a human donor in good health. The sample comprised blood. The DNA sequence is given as TGTGCCAGCAGCCCGGGACAGGGGGTAACCACAGATACGCAGTATTTT. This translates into CASSPGQGVTTDTQYF.